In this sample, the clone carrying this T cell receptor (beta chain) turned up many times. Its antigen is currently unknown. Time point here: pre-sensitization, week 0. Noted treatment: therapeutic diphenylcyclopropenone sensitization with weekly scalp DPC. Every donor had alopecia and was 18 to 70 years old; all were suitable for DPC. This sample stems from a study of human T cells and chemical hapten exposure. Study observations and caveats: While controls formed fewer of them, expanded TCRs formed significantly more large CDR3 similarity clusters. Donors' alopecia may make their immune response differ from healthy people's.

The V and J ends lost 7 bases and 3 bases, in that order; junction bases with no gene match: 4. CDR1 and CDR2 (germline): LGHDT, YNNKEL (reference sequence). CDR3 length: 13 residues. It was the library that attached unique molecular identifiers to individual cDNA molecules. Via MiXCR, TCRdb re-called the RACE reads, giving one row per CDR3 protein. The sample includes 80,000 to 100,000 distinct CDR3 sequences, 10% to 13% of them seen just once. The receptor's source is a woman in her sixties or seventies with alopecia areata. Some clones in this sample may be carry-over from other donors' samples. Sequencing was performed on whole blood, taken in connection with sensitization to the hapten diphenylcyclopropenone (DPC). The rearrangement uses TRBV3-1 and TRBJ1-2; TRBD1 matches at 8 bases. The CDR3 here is CASTLQGDYGYTF. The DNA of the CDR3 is TGTGCCAGCACCCTACAGGGGGACTATGGCTACACCTTC.